The 27 T cell receptor beta chains presented below share a single source sample, sequenced in a study of T-cell memory formation after mild COVID-19 (dated by TCRdb to about 2021). Libraries were built with 5' RACE. Reads for this sample came from an Illumina NovaSeq 6000. The public reads were reprocessed in TCRdb via fastp at Q25 and MiXCR, keeping in-frame beta chains. Every CDR3 protein is listed once, alongside the most common genes and DNA of its rows. Across this sample there are 92,000 or so distinct CDR3 sequences, with approximately 13% seen only once. 27% of the sample is taken by the ten largest. The specimen sequenced was PBMCs or a T cell subset sorted from them (not recorded which). These receptors originate from an adult woman who had mild COVID-19 (a few samples of this study predate the infection). The sample titles of this study are shuffled in the database, so cell type and time point are left out; the donor was told from shared clones.

J is TRBJ1-1 and V is TRBV4-1, with D perhaps TRBD1 (5 bases). The germline V and J ends were trimmed by 3 bases and 5 bases, with 16 bases remaining between them. This CDR3 is 15 amino acids long. The germline V gene encodes CDR1 MGHRA and CDR2 YSYEKL. This chain's CDR3 is CASSQGQGPMTEAFF. Here the CDR3 DNA reads TGCGCCAGCAGCCAGGGTCAGGGCCCGATGACTGAAGCTTTCTTT.

Written as DNA, the CDR3 is TGTGCCAGCAGCTCGACCGGGAGCAATCAGCCCCAGCATTTT. It is translated as CASSSTGSNQPQHF. The V and J genes are TRBV7-2 and TRBJ1-5; D call uncertain. Per germline, CDR1 SGHTA and CDR2 FQGNSA. The CDR3 totals 14 residues. Trimming took off 4 bases at V and 1 base at J, with 8 bases between the two ends.

This clonotype was counted only a few times. The V gene is TRBV5-6, the J gene TRBJ2-5, with D unclear. The ends were cut back, 0 bases at V and 3 bases at J, with 6 bases in the middle. This CDR3 spans 13 amino acids. Germline V lookup: CDR1 SGHDT, CDR2 YYEEEE. The CDR3 DNA sequence: TGTGCCAGCAGCTTGGGTCCTAAAGAGACCCAGTACTTC. Amino acid sequence: CASSLGPKETQYF. The full variable domain, completed using reference TRBV5-6 and TRBJ2-5, is DAGVTQSPTHLIKTRGQQVTLRCSPKSGHDTVSWYQQALGQGPQFIFQYYEEEERQRGNFPDRFSGHQFPNYSSELNVNALLLGDSALYLCASSLGPKETQYFGPGTRLLVL.

This clonotype was recorded many times. The chain employs TRBV5-1 and TRBJ2-1; D tentatively fits TRBD1 or TRBD2 (5 bases each). V lost 0 bases and J 8 bases, leaving 15 bases between the germline ends. The CDR3 has 15 residues. CDR1 and CDR2 from the germline V gene are SGHRS and YFSETQ. CDR3 loop: CASSLGGAGAYEQFF. CDR3 sequence (DNA): TGCGCCAGCAGCTTGGGAGGGGCCGGGGCTTATGAGCAGTTCTTC.

This clonotype was detected ten times or more. V and J are TRBV5-1 and TRBJ2-4; 10 positions match TRBD2. V dropped 4 bases and J dropped 5; count of bases not matched to a gene: 9. The CDR3 covers 16 residues. Germline V gene data show CDR1 as SGHRS and CDR2 as YFSETQ. The CDR3 bases are TGCGCCAGCAGCCCAAGCGGGGGGGCTTTAGAAAACATTCAGTACTTC. Its protein is CASSPSGGALENIQYF.

The sample holds many counts of this clonotype. This chain uses TRBV9 with TRBJ2-1, with TRBD2 matching 9 bases. The junction had 6 bases not matched to a gene; V was cut back by 2 bases and J by 6 bases. Per the germline V gene, CDR1 is SGDLS and CDR2 is YYNGEE. The CDR3 is 15 amino acids. The CDR3 DNA is TGTGCCAGCAGCGTCACTAGCGGGTGGGTCAATGAGCAGTTCTTC. Translated, it gives CASSVTSGWVNEQFF.

The chain joins TRBV11-2 to TRBJ2-1; D possibly corresponds to TRBD2 (6 bases). Germline lookup yields CDR1 SGHAT and CDR2 FQNNGV. This CDR3 contains 15 residues. V lost 1 base and J lost 0, with 7 bases in between. The CDR3 reads CASSLAGSSYNEQFF. In nucleotides, the CDR3 is TGTGCCAGCAGCTTAGCCGGGAGCTCCTACAATGAGCAGTTCTTC.

The chain combines TRBV7-8 with TRBJ2-1; 12 nucleotides match TRBD2. V lost 5 bases and J lost 8; bases outside the gene matches: 7. The germline CDR1 and CDR2 sequences are SGHVS and FQNEAQ. This CDR3 spans 15 amino acids. CDR3 protein: CASSPLAGGQDEQFF. CDR3 coding DNA: TGTGCCAGCAGCCCCCTAGCGGGAGGGCAGGATGAGCAGTTCTTC. The full variable domain, in which reference TRBV7-8 and TRBJ2-1 provide the parts outside the CDR3, is GAGVSQSPRYKVAKRGQDVALRCDPISGHVSLFWYQQALGQGPEFLTYFQNEAQLDKSGLPSDRFFAERPEGSVSTLKIQRTQQEDSAVYLCASSPLAGGQDEQFFGPGTRLTVL.

This clonotype was detected only a few times. This sequence joins TRBV29-1 and TRBJ2-1; 8 nucleotides match TRBD2. CDR1 and CDR2 from the germline V gene are SQVTM and ANQGSEA. This CDR3 contains 15 residues. The V and J ends lost 3 bases and 2 bases, in that order; junction bases with no gene match: 6. For the CDR3, the DNA is TGCAGCGTTGAGCCATCGGGACTAGCCTACAATGAGCAGTTCTTC. Its translation is CSVEPSGLAYNEQFF.

This clonotype was detected many times. This chain uses TRBV2 with TRBJ2-1, with 8 positions matching TRBD1. The CDR3 contains 14 residues. With 4 bases clipped from V and 5 bases from J, the junction kept 4 bases outside the gene matches. In germline, CDR1 is SNHLY, CDR2 FYNNEI. The DNA for the CDR3 is TGTGCCAGCAGTGGACAGGGGAGGCACAATGAGCAGTTCTTC. The encoded protein is CASSGQGRHNEQFF. Full variable domain (outside the CDR3, taken from reference TRBV2 and TRBJ2-1): EPEVTQTPSHQVTQMGQEVILRCVPISNHLYFYWYRQILGQKVEFLVSFYNNEISEKSEIFDDQFSVERPDGSNFTLKIRSTKLEDSAMYFCASSGQGRHNEQFFGPGTRLTVL.

The genes are TRBV7-6 and TRBJ2-1; no clear D. The V gene lost 1 base and the J gene lost 8 bases, with 15 bases spanning the gap. CDR1 and CDR2 (germline): SGHVS, FNYEAQ. The CDR3 length is 15 residues. The DNA of the CDR3 is TGTGCCAGCAGCTTAGGGGGTGGCACTAATCATGAGCAGTTCTTC. Its translation: CASSLGGGTNHEQFF.

The sample holds a few counts of this clonotype. The chain combines TRBV5-5 with TRBJ1-1; D is ambiguous. CDR1 is SGHKS, CDR2 YYEKEE, per germline (reference sequence). Trimming took off 5 bases at V and 1 base at J, with 9 bases between the two ends. The CDR3 extends over 13 amino acids. CDR3 sequence (DNA): TGTGCCAGCAGGGACGGACCGAACACTGAAGCTTTCTTT. Translating gives CASRDGPNTEAFF.

There are many counts of this clonotype. The genes are TRBV7-9 and TRBJ1-6; 10 bases are a match to TRBD1. The CDR3 covers 17 residues. CDR1 SEHNR and CDR2 FQNEAQ come from the germline V gene (reference sequence). Trimming at V came to 5 bases and at J to 10 bases, leaving 14 bases not matched to a gene. CDR3 in amino acids: CASSPPGQGPLGSPLHF. CDR3 coding DNA: TGTGCCAGCAGCCCTCCGGGACAGGGGCCTTTAGGATCACCCCTCCACTTT.

This clonotype turned up a few times. The genes are TRBV27 and TRBJ1-1; D remains unclear. This CDR3 has 13 amino acids. The ends were cut back, 6 bases at V and 4 bases at J, with 12 bases in the middle. Germline assignment: CDR1 MNHEY and CDR2 SMNVEV (reference sequence). The CDR3 nucleotides are TGTGCCAGCAGCCCCTCGGGTGTCACTGAAGCTTTCTTT. It codes for CASSPSGVTEAFF.

Only a few counts were recorded for this clonotype. The chain links TRBV7-2 to TRBJ2-1; 10 bases fit TRBD2. Germline assignment: CDR1 SGHTA and CDR2 FQGNSA. This CDR3 has 15 amino acids. The V segment lost 1 base and the J segment 7 bases; nucleotides outside the gene matches: 4. The CDR3 protein is CASSLVAGGGNEQFF. CDR3 DNA: TGTGCCAGCAGCTTAGTAGCGGGAGGAGGAAATGAGCAGTTCTTC.

This clonotype was detected only a few times. This sequence joins TRBV15 and TRBJ1-5, with 7 positions matching TRBD1. CDR1 and CDR2 from the germline V gene are LNHNV and YYDKDF (reference sequence). The CDR3 is 18 amino acids. V lost 0 bases to trimming and J lost 2 bases; unmatched junction nucleotides: 10. The CDR3 DNA reads as TGTGCCACCAGCAGAGACTCAAATACAGGGGTAGGCAATCAGCCCCAGCATTTT. This translates into CATSRDSNTGVGNQPQHF.

This clonotype has a handful of counts. The junction departs from germline at one end; a sequencing error may be responsible. The rearrangement links TRBV2 to TRBJ2-7; D tentatively fits TRBD1 or TRBD2 (5 bases each). The germline CDR1 and CDR2 sequences are SNHLY and FYNNEI. The CDR3 is 17 amino acids. In DNA form, the CDR3 reads TGTGCCAGCAGCGAAGCTGTGGGGGTTCTAAGCTCCTACGAGCAGTACTTC. Translated, it gives CASSEAVGVLSSYEQYF.

The chain has TRBV12-3 or TRBV12-4 and TRBJ2-7, with 11 bases that match TRBD1. This CDR3 has 14 amino acids. With V trimmed by 5 bases and J by 5 bases, 5 bases remained unmatched. The DNA of the CDR3 is TGTGCCAGCAGTAGGACAGGGGGCGCGGACGAGCAGTACTTC. Its protein is CASSRTGGADEQYF.

This clonotype showed up just a few times. This chain joins TRBV7-9 and TRBJ2-7; 7 positions match TRBD1. Looked up from germline, CDR1 is SEHNR and CDR2 is FQNEAQ (reference sequence). J was trimmed by 2 bases and V by 5 bases; bases with no gene match: 6. The CDR3 extends over 14 amino acids. Here the CDR3 reads CASSPQDRTYEQYF. The CDR3 nucleotides read TGTGCCAGCAGCCCCCAGGACAGGACCTACGAGCAGTACTTC.

This clonotype turned up a few times. This chain links TRBV6-1 with TRBJ1-2; 10 bases fit TRBD1. V lost 3 bases, J lost 14 bases, and 24 bases stayed unmatched. This CDR3 has 18 residues. Germline V gene lookup returns CDR1 MNHNS and CDR2 SASEGT. In nucleotides, the CDR3 is TGTGCCAGCAGTGACCTACCGGGACAGGGGTCTACTAGCTATGACTATACCTTC. Protein: CASSDLPGQGSTSYDYTF.

This clonotype was seen a few times. The CDR3 here is CASKALLDAGGELFF. CDR3 DNA sequence: TGTGCCAGCAAAGCCCTGTTGGATGCAGGGGGGGAGCTGTTTTTT. The V call is TRBV6-2 or TRBV6-3, the J call TRBJ2-2; possible D gene TRBD1, 5 bases. Looked up from germline, CDR1 is MNHEY and CDR2 is SVGEGT. V shed 7 bases and J shed 8 bases, with 20 bases lying between them. This CDR3 comprises 15 residues.

As DNA, the CDR3 is TGCAGCGTTGAACTGGGACAGTCCACAGATACGCAGTATTTT. Its protein product is CSVELGQSTDTQYF. The chain combines TRBV29-1 with TRBJ2-3, with 7 nucleotides matching TRBD1. The trim removed 2 bases at V and 2 bases at J, leaving 4 bases unmatched. The germline V gene encodes CDR1 SQVTM and CDR2 ANQGSEA. The CDR3 is made up of 14 amino acids.

This clonotype has a handful of counts. The chain carries TRBV9 and TRBJ1-1; D gene uncertain. The CDR3 sequence is 14 residues long. The ends were cut back, 0 bases at V and 7 bases at J, with 13 bases in the middle. CDR1 is SGDLS, CDR2 YYNGEE, per germline. For the CDR3, the DNA is TGTGCCAGCAGCGTAGTCCCCGGGCAGAATGAAGCTTTCTTT. This encodes CASSVVPGQNEAFF.

This clonotype has only a few counts. The genes are TRBV5-4 and TRBJ2-7; 10 bases agree with TRBD2. From germline, CDR1 is SGHNT and CDR2 YYREEE (reference sequence). This CDR3 region has 15 residues. V shed 4 bases and J 3 bases; nucleotides not matched to a gene: 7. The CDR3 nucleotides read TGTGCCAGCAGCCCTGGGACTAGCGCGATCTACGAGCAGTACTTC. It specifies CASSPGTSAIYEQYF.

This clonotype was counted a few times. V is TRBV5-4 and J is TRBJ2-7, with D perhaps TRBD1 (5 bases). V was shortened by 8 bases and J by 2 bases, with 11 bases between the two germline ends. The CDR3 totals 12 residues. From germline, CDR1 is SGHNT and CDR2 YYREEE (reference sequence). As DNA, the CDR3 is TGTGCCAGACAGGATACCCCCTACGAGCAGTACTTC. Its translation is CARQDTPYEQYF.

In its sample, this clonotype was seen a few times. The chain links TRBV7-9 to TRBJ2-7, with unresolved D. This CDR3 has 11 amino acids. Germline CDR1 and CDR2: SEHNR and FQNEAQ (reference sequence). V shed 2 bases and J shed 5 bases, with 4 bases lying between them. The chain's CDR3 is CASSLLNEQYF. The CDR3 coding sequence is TGTGCCAGCAGCTTACTGAACGAGCAGTACTTC. The complete variable domain, with remaining parts taken from reference TRBV7-9 and TRBJ2-7, reads DTGVSQNPRHKITKRGQNVTFRCDPISEHNRLYWYRQTLGQGPEFLTYFQNEAQLEKSRLLSDRFSAERPKGSFSTLEIQRTEQGDSAMYLCASSLLNEQYFGPGTRLTVT.

This clonotype was seen only a few times. The rearrangement uses TRBV9 and TRBJ2-7; no definite D call. Germline assignment: CDR1 SGDLS and CDR2 YYNGEE. CDR3 length equals 14 residues. Trimming pared 0 bases from V and 2 bases from J, leaving 9 bases between. CDR3 in DNA: TGTGCCAGCAGCGTAGGTAGCAGTCCCTACGAGCAGTACTTC. Its protein product is CASSVGSSPYEQYF.